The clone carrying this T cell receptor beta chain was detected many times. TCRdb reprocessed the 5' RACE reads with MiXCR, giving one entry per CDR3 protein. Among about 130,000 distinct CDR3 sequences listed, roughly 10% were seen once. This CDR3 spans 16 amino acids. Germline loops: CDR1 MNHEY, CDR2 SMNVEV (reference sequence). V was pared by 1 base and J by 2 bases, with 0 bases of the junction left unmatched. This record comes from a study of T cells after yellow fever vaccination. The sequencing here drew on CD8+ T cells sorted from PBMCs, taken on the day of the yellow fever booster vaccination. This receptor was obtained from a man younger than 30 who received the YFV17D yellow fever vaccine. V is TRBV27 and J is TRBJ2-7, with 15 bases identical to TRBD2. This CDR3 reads CASSLWTSGGAYEQYF. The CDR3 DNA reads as TGTGCCAGCAGTTTATGGACTAGCGGGGGGGCCTACGAGCAGTACTTC.